Presented here are 29 T cell receptor beta chains from one specimen sequenced in a study of CD8+ T cells in alopecia areata. Sequencing relied on a cDNA template that was reverse transcribed from extracted RNA. Profiled with immunoSEQ multiplex PCR; TCRdb holds only in-frame clones, not every one. The sample lists roughly 110,000 clones, roughly 50% occurring once. Treatment of the sample: oral pan-JAK inhibitor, 5-10 mg twice daily. The specimen comprised CD8+ T cells sorted from blood, sampled at week 24, from a patient treated with tofacitinib. Receptors were obtained from a human donor with alopecia areata.

The sample holds a few counts of this clone. The same CDR3 is also encoded by other DNA sequences in this sample. This chain connects TRBV30 to TRBJ1-1; D may be TRBD1 (6 bases). Germline CDR1 GTSNPN, CDR2 SVGIG (reference sequence). V was cut by 0 bases and J by 6 bases, with 8 bases left in between. The CDR3 length is 12 residues. The CDR3 loop reads CAWSVGGSEAFF. CDR3 nucleotide sequence: TGTGCCTGGAGTGTCGGGGGCTCTGAAGCTTTCTTT.

The chain employs TRBV29-1 and TRBJ2-5, with D perhaps TRBD1 (7 bases). The CDR3 covers 15 residues. Germline V gene sequence: CDR1 SQVTM, CDR2 ANQGSEA. The V end lost 4 bases, the J end lost 2 bases, and 17 bases lay between the germline ends. CDR3 sequence reads: CSVGGTADGQETQYF. DNA for the CDR3: TGCAGCGTTGGCGGGACAGCTGACGGTCAAGAGACCCAGTACTTC.

The genes are TRBV6-5 and TRBJ2-7; 8 bases align to TRBD1. The germline V gene has CDR1 MNHEY and CDR2 SVGAGI. This CDR3 is 14 amino acids long. The trim removed 5 bases at V and 0 bases at J, leaving 3 bases unmatched. The CDR3 region is CASSITGGSYEQYF. Here the CDR3 DNA reads TGTGCCAGCAGTATAACAGGGGGCTCCTACGAGCAGTACTTC.

The J gene is TRBJ1-2, the V gene TRBV13; D not resolved. Germline lookup yields CDR1 PRHDT and CDR2 FYEKMQ (reference sequence). Trimming stripped 0 bases from V and 0 bases from J, with 5 bases between. CDR3 length: 14 residues. This CDR3 reads CASSLGHSNYGYTF. Here the CDR3 DNA reads TGTGCCAGCAGCTTAGGCCATTCTAACTATGGCTACACCTTC. The whole variable domain, remainder taken from reference TRBV13 and TRBJ1-2, is AAGVIQSPRHLIKEKRETATLKCYPIPRHDTVYWYQQGPGQDPQFLISFYEKMQSDKGSIPDRFSAQQFSDYHSELNMSSLELGDSALYFCASSLGHSNYGYTFGSGTRLTVV.

The V and J genes are TRBV5-4 and TRBJ1-1; perhaps TRBD1 as D (5 bases). Per germline, CDR1 SGHNT and CDR2 YYREEE (reference sequence). V was pared by 4 bases and J by 2 bases, with 6 bases between. The CDR3 has 12 residues. DNA of the CDR3: TGTGCCAGCAGCACAGGAAACACTGAAGCTTTCTTT. This translates into CASSTGNTEAFF.

The V call is TRBV6-5, the J call TRBJ1-3; D gene ambiguous. Trimming removed 8 bases at V and 0 bases at J, with 2 bases between. The CDR3 loop spans 11 amino acids. Germline V lookup: CDR1 MNHEY, CDR2 SVGAGI. This CDR3 is CASLSGNTIYF. The CDR3, as DNA: TGTGCCAGCCTCTCTGGAAACACCATATATTTT.

This clone was found a few times. The chain combines TRBV15 with TRBJ1-6; 8 bases are shared with TRBD1. Trimming removed 7 bases from V and 7 bases from J; junction bases left unmatched: 9. Germline loops: CDR1 LNHNV, CDR2 YYDKDF (reference sequence). This CDR3 has 15 residues. CDR3 amino acids: CATKTGVMANSPLHF. DNA of the CDR3: TGTGCCACCAAGACAGGGGTAATGGCAAATTCACCCCTCCACTTT.

This sequence joins TRBV6-5 and TRBJ2-2; D is undetermined. V dropped 0 bases and J dropped 4 bases, with 6 bases sitting between them. The CDR3 contains 14 residues. CDR1 and CDR2 from the germline V gene are MNHEY and SVGAGI. Here the CDR3 reads CASSYSMSTGELFF. The CDR3 DNA reads as TGTGCCAGCAGTTACTCGATGTCCACCGGGGAGCTGTTTTTT.

The chain recombines TRBV28 with TRBJ2-1; either TRBD1 or TRBD2 may supply D (5 bases each). In germline, CDR1 is MDHEN, CDR2 SYDVKM. V lost 8 bases and J lost 10, with 12 bases in between. The CDR3 has 11 residues. The CDR3 region has the DNA TGTGCCAGCGGGGGTATAGGGGAGCAGTTCTTC. Residues: CASGGIGEQFF.

This rearrangement joins TRBV7-9 to TRBJ2-7; 11 positions agree with TRBD1. Germline lookup yields CDR1 SEHNR and CDR2 FQNEAQ (reference sequence). Unmatched junction bases numbered 15, after V lost 4 bases and J lost 1 base. The CDR3 consists of 19 residues. The CDR3 spells CASSSWTGGEGWRSYEQYF. CDR3 DNA: TGTGCCAGCAGCTCCTGGACAGGGGGCGAGGGTTGGAGATCCTACGAGCAGTACTTC. Supplemented by reference TRBV7-9 and TRBJ2-7, the full variable domain reads DTGVSQNPRHKITKRGQNVTFRCDPISEHNRLYWYRQTLGQGPEFLTYFQNEAQLEKSRLLSDRFSAERPKGSFSTLEIQRTEQGDSAMYLCASSSWTGGEGWRSYEQYFGPGTRLTVT.

In its sample, this clone was seen a few times. The sample contains more than one DNA sequence encoding this CDR3. This chain connects TRBV27 to TRBJ1-2; D not resolved. The germline V gene has CDR1 MNHEY and CDR2 SMNVEV (reference sequence). V shed 0 bases and J shed 8 bases, with 10 bases lying between them. The CDR3 covers 13 residues. This CDR3 is CASSLSPGGGYTF. CDR3 nucleotide sequence: TGTGCCAGCAGTTTATCCCCGGGAGGGGGCTACACCTTC.

This sequence joins TRBV13 and TRBJ2-7; 7 bases line up with TRBD1. The germline CDR1 and CDR2 sequences are PRHDT and FYEKMQ (reference sequence). This CDR3 comprises 13 residues. Trimming at V came to 5 bases and at J to 6 bases, leaving 7 bases not matched to a gene. The CDR3 nucleotides read TGTGCCAGCAGCAGAGGGACAGACCCCGAGCAGTACTTC. It encodes CASSRGTDPEQYF.

This clone was seen a few times. This rearrangement joins TRBV9 to TRBJ1-2; D is unclear. V lost 0 bases and J 2 bases, leaving 14 bases between the germline ends. This CDR3 has 16 residues. Germline assignment: CDR1 SGDLS and CDR2 YYNGEE. The CDR3, as DNA: TGTGCCAGCAGCGTAGAGCCCGACGGAGGGAACTATGGCTACACCTTC. As protein: CASSVEPDGGNYGYTF.

The chain joins TRBV27 to TRBJ2-1; 11 bases are shared with TRBD2. Trimming removed 7 bases from V and 7 bases from J; junction bases left unmatched: 9. In germline, CDR1 is MNHEY, CDR2 SMNVEV (reference sequence). This CDR3 is 15 amino acids long. DNA of the CDR3: TGTGCCAGCACCGATAGCGGGGGGGCTTTGAATGAGCAGTTCTTC. Protein: CASTDSGGALNEQFF.

The chain has TRBV27 and TRBJ1-5, with a possible D match to TRBD1 (6 bases). Trimming took off 2 bases at V and 4 bases at J, with 12 bases between the two ends. CDR1 is MNHEY and CDR2 is SMNVEV in the germline V gene (reference sequence). This CDR3 has 15 residues. DNA of the CDR3: TGTGCCAGCAGTTTAAGTCCAGGGGATAATCAGCCCCAGCATTTT. It encodes CASSLSPGDNQPQHF.

The rearrangement links TRBV15 to TRBJ2-2; D not resolved. The V end lost 6 bases, the J end lost 5 bases, and 7 bases lay between the germline ends. Germline assignment: CDR1 LNHNV and CDR2 YYDKDF (reference sequence). The CDR3 has 12 residues. The CDR3 sequence is CATSLGTGELFF. The CDR3 bases are TGTGCCACCAGTTTAGGGACCGGGGAGCTGTTTTTT.

This clone was counted only a few times. DNA for the CDR3: TGTGCCAGCAGTTCCCCTGAAGAGACCCAGTACTTC. It yields the protein CASSSPEETQYF. This chain links TRBV27 with TRBJ2-5, with unresolved D. This CDR3 comprises 12 residues. The germline CDR1 and CDR2 sequences are MNHEY and SMNVEV (reference sequence). Trimming pared 4 bases from V and 3 bases from J, leaving 6 bases between.

The V gene is TRBV7-6, the J gene TRBJ2-5, with D tentatively TRBD1 or TRBD2 (5 bases each). CDR1 is SGHVS and CDR2 is FNYEAQ in the germline V gene. The CDR3 loop spans 14 amino acids. V lost 2 bases to trimming and J lost 3 bases, with 10 bases between them. This chain's CDR3 is CASSLLGTKETQYF. Written as DNA, the CDR3 is TGTGCCAGCAGCTTACTAGGGACCAAAGAGACCCAGTACTTC.

The chain has TRBV4-1 and TRBJ1-5; TRBD1 matches 9 bases. Germline assignment: CDR1 MGHRA and CDR2 YSYEKL. After removal of 3 bases from V and 5 bases from J, the junction contained 2 bases not matched to a gene. The CDR3 covers 14 residues. The CDR3 sequence: CASSHRQGDQPQHF. The CDR3 region has the DNA TGCGCCAGCAGCCACCGACAGGGGGATCAGCCCCAGCATTTT.

The rearrangement joins TRBV5-4 to TRBJ2-3, with TRBD2 matching over 9 bases. V was pared by 10 bases and J by 7 bases, with 4 bases of the junction left unmatched. The CDR3 extends over 11 amino acids. Germline V lookup: CDR1 SGHNT, CDR2 YYREEE (reference sequence). CDR3 sequence (DNA): TGTGCCTCAGCGGGGGGAAATACGCAGTATTTT. Its translation is CASAGGNTQYF.

This clone was observed a handful of times. The chain joins TRBV23-1 to TRBJ2-2; 12 bases fit TRBD2. TRBV23-1 is annotated as an ORF whose role is uncertain. V was clipped by 8 bases and J by 4 bases; unmatched bases: 14. The CDR3 length is 18 residues. CDR3 sequence reads: CASGPGLAGDGGTGELFF. CDR3 DNA sequence: TGCGCCAGCGGCCCGGGACTAGCGGGTGATGGAGGCACCGGGGAGCTGTTTTTT.

The chain links TRBV6-5 to TRBJ1-5; D not resolved. V was trimmed by 6 bases and J by 2 bases, leaving 11 bases between them. Germline V gene lookup returns CDR1 MNHEY and CDR2 SVGAGI. This CDR3 comprises 14 residues. In DNA form, the CDR3 reads TGTGCCAGCAGCCCTGGACTAGGCAATCAGCCCCAGCATTTT. Amino acid sequence: CASSPGLGNQPQHF.

The rearrangement uses TRBV9 and TRBJ2-5; 9 nucleotides agree with TRBD1. V lost 2 bases to trimming and J lost 4 bases; unmatched junction nucleotides: 9. CDR1 and CDR2 (germline): SGDLS, YYNGEE. The CDR3 spans 16 residues. The CDR3 loop reads CASSVVGTGSRETQYF. In DNA, the CDR3 is TGTGCCAGCAGCGTCGTAGGGACAGGGTCGCGAGAGACCCAGTACTTC.

The chain has TRBV13 and TRBJ1-1, with D hard to call. Germline lookup yields CDR1 PRHDT and CDR2 FYEKMQ (reference sequence). The length of the CDR3 is 13 residues. V was clipped by 3 bases and J by 7 bases, with 12 bases between them. CDR3: CASSFTGYHEAFF. CDR3 bases: TGTGCCAGCAGCTTTACGGGCTATCATGAAGCTTTCTTT. The whole variable domain, remainder taken from reference TRBV13 and TRBJ1-1, is AAGVIQSPRHLIKEKRETATLKCYPIPRHDTVYWYQQGPGQDPQFLISFYEKMQSDKGSIPDRFSAQQFSDYHSELNMSSLELGDSALYFCASSFTGYHEAFFGQGTRLTVV.

The chain is built from TRBV13 and TRBJ1-2; 7 nucleotides line up with TRBD1. In germline, CDR1 is PRHDT, CDR2 FYEKMQ (reference sequence). The CDR3 sequence is 15 residues long. The J segment lost 2 bases and the V segment lost 8 bases, leaving 11 bases of the junction unmatched. CDR3 region: CASRQGSQGNYGYTF. Here the CDR3 DNA reads TGTGCCAGCCGCCAAGGATCACAGGGGAACTATGGCTACACCTTC.

This clone has ten or more counts. This chain connects TRBV4-2 to TRBJ2-3, with 9 bases matching TRBD2. V was clipped by 0 bases and J by 4 bases; unmatched bases: 2. Germline values: CDR1 LGHNA, CDR2 YNFKEQ. The CDR3 covers 15 residues. As DNA, the CDR3 is TGTGCCAGCAGCCAAGAGCGGGGGGGCTCAGATACGCAGTATTTT. Protein product: CASSQERGGSDTQYF.

This sequence joins TRBV13 and TRBJ1-6; tentatively, D is TRBD1 (5 bases). Trimming removed 5 bases from V and 8 bases from J, with 16 bases in between. This CDR3 has 15 residues. CDR1 PRHDT and CDR2 FYEKMQ come from the germline V gene (reference sequence). The CDR3 DNA sequence: TGTGCCAGCAGCGGTAGGGACGGCTCCTATTCACCCCTCCACTTT. This translates into CASSGRDGSYSPLHF.

Here the CDR3 reads CASSYGTDKETQYF. The CDR3 DNA sequence: TGTGCCAGCAGCTATGGGACAGACAAAGAGACCCAGTACTTC. The chain links TRBV13 to TRBJ2-5; TRBD1 aligns across 7 bases. Germline CDR1 PRHDT, CDR2 FYEKMQ (reference sequence). Germline trimming cut 4 bases from V and 3 bases from J; bases unmatched to any gene: 5. The length of the CDR3 is 14 residues. Full variable domain (remainder filled in from reference TRBV13 and TRBJ2-5): AAGVIQSPRHLIKEKRETATLKCYPIPRHDTVYWYQQGPGQDPQFLISFYEKMQSDKGSIPDRFSAQQFSDYHSELNMSSLELGDSALYFCASSYGTDKETQYFGPGTRLLVL.

The V call is TRBV7-8, the J call TRBJ2-2; 9 bases fit TRBD2. The CDR3 runs 16 residues. J gave up 3 bases and V 4 bases, and 6 bases lay outside the gene matches. The germline CDR1 and CDR2 sequences are SGHVS and FQNEAQ. CDR3 in DNA: TGTGCCAGCAGCTCTCGCGGGGGGGACTACACCGGGGAGCTGTTTTTT. Translation gives CASSSRGGDYTGELFF.